This T cell receptor beta chain was found in a study of T cell responses to AZD1222 COVID-19 vaccine. About the research overall: Pooled samples include second doses given at about 4 or 12 weeks. Findings and limits, study-wide: Vaccine-associated CD4 TCRs ranged over spike, dominating at 160-218 and 743-854. Spike-specific TCR breadth rose after two AZD1222 doses, and depth rose as well.

Generated by immunoSEQ multiplex PCR, the TCRdb table keeps only in-frame clones and is missing some. The sample lists approximately 70,000 clones, roughly 88% seen once, with about 2.4% in the top ten. As to this clone: Its antigen is unknown.

The CDR3 length is 14 residues. Deletions cut 6 bases from V and 2 bases from J, with 13 bases between. The germline V gene encodes CDR1 MNHEY and CDR2 SVGAGI. The source of this sequence is an adult in good health. The sample was peripheral blood, taken on day 0 of AZD1222 vaccination. V and J are TRBV6-5 and TRBJ1-1; D possibly corresponds to TRBD1 (6 bases). The CDR3 here is CASRVPQGNTEAFF. The CDR3 DNA is TGTGCCAGCAGGGTCCCACAGGGAAACACTGAAGCTTTCTTT.